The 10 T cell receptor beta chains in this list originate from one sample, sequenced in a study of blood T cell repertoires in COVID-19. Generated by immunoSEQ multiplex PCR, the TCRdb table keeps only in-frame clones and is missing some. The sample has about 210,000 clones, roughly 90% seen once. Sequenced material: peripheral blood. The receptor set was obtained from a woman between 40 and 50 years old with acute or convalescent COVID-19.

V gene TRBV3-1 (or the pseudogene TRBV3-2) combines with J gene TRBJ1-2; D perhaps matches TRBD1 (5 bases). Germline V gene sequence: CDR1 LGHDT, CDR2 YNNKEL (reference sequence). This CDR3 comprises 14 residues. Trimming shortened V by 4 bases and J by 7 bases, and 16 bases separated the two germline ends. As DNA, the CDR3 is TGTGCCAGCAGCCCCCAAAGGGGATCGGGTGGCTACACCTTC. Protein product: CASSPQRGSGGYTF.

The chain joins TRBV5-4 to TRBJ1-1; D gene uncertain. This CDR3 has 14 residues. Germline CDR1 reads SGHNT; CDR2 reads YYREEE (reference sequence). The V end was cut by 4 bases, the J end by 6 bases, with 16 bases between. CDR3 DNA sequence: TGTGCCAGCAGCCCGGATATGGGGAGGTCTGAAGCTTTCTTT. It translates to CASSPDMGRSEAFF.

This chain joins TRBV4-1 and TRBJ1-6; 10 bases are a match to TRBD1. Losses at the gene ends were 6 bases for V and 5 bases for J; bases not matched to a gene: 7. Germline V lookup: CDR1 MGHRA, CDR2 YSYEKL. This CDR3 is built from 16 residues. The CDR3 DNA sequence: TGCGCCAGCAGTCTGGACGGGACAGGGGATAATTCACCCCTCCACTTT. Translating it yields CASSLDGTGDNSPLHF.

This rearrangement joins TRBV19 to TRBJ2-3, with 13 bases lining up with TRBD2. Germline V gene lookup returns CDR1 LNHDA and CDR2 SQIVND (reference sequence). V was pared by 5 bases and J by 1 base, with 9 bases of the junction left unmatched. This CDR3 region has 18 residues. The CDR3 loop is CASSPQGLAGTGTDTQYF. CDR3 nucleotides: TGTGCCAGTAGTCCTCAGGGACTAGCGGGGACGGGCACAGATACGCAGTATTTT.

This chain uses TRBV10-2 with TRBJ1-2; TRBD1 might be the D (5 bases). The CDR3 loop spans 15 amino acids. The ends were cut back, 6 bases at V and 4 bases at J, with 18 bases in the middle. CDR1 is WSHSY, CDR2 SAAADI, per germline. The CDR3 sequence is CASSPDRFSLYGYTF. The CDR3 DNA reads TGCGCCAGCAGCCCCGACAGATTTTCCCTCTATGGCTACACCTTC.

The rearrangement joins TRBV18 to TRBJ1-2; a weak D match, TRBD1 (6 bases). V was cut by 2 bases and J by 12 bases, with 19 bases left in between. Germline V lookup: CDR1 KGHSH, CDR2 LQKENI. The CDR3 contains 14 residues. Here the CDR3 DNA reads TGTGCCAGCTCACCAAACGGGACACCCTCTCGGCACACCTTC. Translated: CASSPNGTPSRHTF.

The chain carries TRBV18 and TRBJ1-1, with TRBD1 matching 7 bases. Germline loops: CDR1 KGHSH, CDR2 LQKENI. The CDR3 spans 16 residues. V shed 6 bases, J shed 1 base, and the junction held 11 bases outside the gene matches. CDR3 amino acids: CASSPRRGAQNTEAFF. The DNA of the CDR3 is TGTGCCAGCTCCCCCCGCAGGGGGGCCCAGAACACTGAAGCTTTCTTT.

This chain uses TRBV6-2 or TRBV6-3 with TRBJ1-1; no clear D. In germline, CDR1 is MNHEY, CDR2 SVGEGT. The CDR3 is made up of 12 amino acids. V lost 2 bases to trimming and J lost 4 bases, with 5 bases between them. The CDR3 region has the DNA TGTGCCAGCAGTTACCGGGTCACTGAAGCTTTCTTT. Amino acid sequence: CASSYRVTEAFF.

CDR3 sequence: CASSEDRDQSYTF. CDR3 DNA sequence: TGTGCCAGCAGTGAAGACAGGGACCAGAGCTACACCTTC. This sequence joins TRBV6-1 and TRBJ1-2, with D tentatively TRBD1 (6 bases). Trimming took off 1 base at V and 9 bases at J, with 12 bases between the two ends. The CDR3 is made up of 13 amino acids. CDR1 and CDR2 from the germline V gene are MNHNS and SASEGT.

The CDR3 region has the DNA TGTGCCAGCAGCCTTACGGGGACAGGGTATGGTGAAGCTTTCTTT. Translated: CASSLTGTGYGEAFF. The chain has TRBV27 and TRBJ1-1, with 9 nucleotides matching TRBD1. Germline V CDR1 and CDR2: MNHEY, SMNVEV (reference sequence). V gave up 6 bases and J gave up 7 bases; unmatched junction bases: 12. The CDR3 is 15 amino acids.